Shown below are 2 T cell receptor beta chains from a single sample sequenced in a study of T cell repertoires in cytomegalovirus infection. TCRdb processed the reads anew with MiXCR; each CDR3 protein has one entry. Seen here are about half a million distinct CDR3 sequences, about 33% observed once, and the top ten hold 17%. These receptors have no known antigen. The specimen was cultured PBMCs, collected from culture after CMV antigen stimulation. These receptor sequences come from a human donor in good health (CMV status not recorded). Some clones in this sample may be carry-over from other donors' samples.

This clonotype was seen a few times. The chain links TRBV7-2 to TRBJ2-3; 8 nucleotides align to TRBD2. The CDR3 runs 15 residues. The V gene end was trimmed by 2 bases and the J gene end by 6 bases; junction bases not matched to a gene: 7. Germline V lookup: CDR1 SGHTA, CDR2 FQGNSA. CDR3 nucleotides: TGTGCCAGCAGCTTAACCAGCGGGAGTGGTGATACGCAGTATTTT. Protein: CASSLTSGSGDTQYF.

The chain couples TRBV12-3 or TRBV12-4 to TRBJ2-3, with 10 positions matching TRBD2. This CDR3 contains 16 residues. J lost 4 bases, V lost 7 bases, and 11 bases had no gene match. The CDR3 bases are TGTGCCAGCACCCAAGTGGCTAGCGGGAGCGCAGATACGCAGTATTTT. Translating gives CASTQVASGSADTQYF.